These T cell receptor beta chains were read from a single sample in a study of T cell responses to AZD1222 COVID-19 vaccine. This table comes from immunoSEQ multiplex PCR, and its TCRdb copy is limited to in-frame clones, with some not included. The sample yields some 140,000 clones, about 87% seen once. Sequences were derived from peripheral blood, sampled on day 0 of AZD1222 vaccination. These TCRs come from an adult in good health. Each CDR3 is given with its conserved first and last residue. D genes are given only for firm matches. The listing skips clone size in some rows; elsewhere it reads once, few, many or a size class.

TRBV10-3	TRBD1	15	TRBJ1-1	.	TGTGCCATCACTCGAACCGGGACAGGGAACACTGAAGCTTTCTTT	CAITRTGTGNTEAFF
TRBV5-1	.	17	TRBJ1-1	.	TGCGCCAGCAGCGGAGCAGAGACAGGCATCATGAACACTGAAGCTTTCTTT	CASSGAETGIMNTEAFF
TRBV28	.	14	TRBJ2-5	.	TGTGCCAGCAGCAATCAAGCAGGGAGAGAGACCCAGTACTTC	CASSNQAGRETQYF
TRBV6-6	.	15	TRBJ1-3	.	TGTGCCAGCAGTACCCCGGACAGAGCTGGAAACACCATATATTTT	CASSTPDRAGNTIYF
TRBV14	.	16	TRBJ1-5	.	TGTGCCAGCAGCCAAGATGGGGGCAGGGTGGGTCAGCCCCAGCATTTT	CASSQDGGRVGQPQHF
TRBV11-1	.	15	TRBJ1-6	.	TGTGCCAGCAGCCCGAGGGGGAAGGGAGATTCACCCCTCCACTTT	CASSPRGKGDSPLHF
TRBV29-1	.	11	TRBJ1-1	.	TGCAGCGTTTCGGGAGGGCCTGAAGCTTTCTTT	CSVSGGPEAFF
TRBV3-1/TRBV3-2	.	13	TRBJ2-7	once	TGTGCCAGCAGCTACCGGAGGAACTACGAGCAGTACTTC	CASSYRRNYEQYF
TRBV6-5	TRBD2	15	TRBJ2-2	.	TGTGCCAGCAGTCCCACGTGGACTAGCGCCGGGGAGCTGTTTTTT	CASSPTWTSAGELFF
TRBV28	TRBD1	15	TRBJ1-2	.	TGTGCCAGCAGTCCCCGGACAGGGACGATCTATGGCTACACCTTC	CASSPRTGTIYGYTF
TRBV10-1	TRBD1	18	TRBJ2-3	.	TGCGCCAGCAGTGAGTCAAATACCGGGACAGGGGTCGGGGATACGCAGTATTTT	CASSESNTGTGVGDTQYF
TRBV29-1	TRBD2	15	TRBJ2-2	.	TGCAGCGTGACACCTACTAGCGGCCTCACCGGGGAGCTGTTTTTT	CSVTPTSGLTGELFF
TRBV5-4	.	15	TRBJ1-1	.	TGTGCCAGCCGGGCAGGGGAGGGTTCGAACACTGAAGCTTTCTTT	CASRAGEGSNTEAFF
TRBV1	.	10	TRBJ1-2	.	TGCCCTAAGGGCCGATATGGCTACACCTTC	CPKGRYGYTF
TRBV7-9	TRBD1	13	TRBJ2-1	.	TGTGCCAGCAGATTACAGGGGCTTAATGAGCAGTTCTTC	CASRLQGLNEQFF
TRBV11-1	TRBD2	15	TRBJ2-1	.	TGTGCCAGCAGCCTTTCTAGCGGGGGGGTAAATGAGCAGTTCTTC	CASSLSSGGVNEQFF
TRBV19	.	12	TRBJ2-2	.	TGTGCCAGTAAAAGAGGAACCGGGGAGCTGTTTTTT	CASKRGTGELFF
TRBV18	TRBD1	15	TRBJ1-1	.	TGTGCCAGCTCAGCATCCGGGACAGGGGACACTGAAGCTTTCTTT	CASSASGTGDTEAFF
TRBV5-4	.	15	TRBJ2-2	.	TGTGCCAGCAGCTTGGCCATAGGGGACACCGGGGAGCTGTTTTTT	CASSLAIGDTGELFF
TRBV24-1	TRBD1	17	TRBJ2-1	.	TGTGCCACCAGTGATCCTCCGGGACAGGGGCCCTACAATGAGCAGTTCTTC	CATSDPPGQGPYNEQFF
TRBV14	.	15	TRBJ2-5	.	TGTGCCAGCAGCCACAGGGGTCGAATAGGAGAGACCCAGTACTTC	CASSHRGRIGETQYF
TRBV7-9	TRBD2	14	TRBJ2-7	once	TGTGCCAGCACCCTTAGCGGGGGGCACTACGAGCAGTACTTC	CASTLSGGHYEQYF
TRBV19	.	14	TRBJ2-2	.	TGTGCCAGTCTCTACCAACCGAACACCGGGGAGCTGTTTTTT	CASLYQPNTGELFF
TRBV6-5	.	14	TRBJ2-2	once	TGTGCCAGCAGTTTGGGCCAGGACACCGGGGAGCTGTTTTTT	CASSLGQDTGELFF
TRBV4-3	.	16	TRBJ2-2	once	TGCGCCAGCAGCCAAGTGGGGACCTCGAACACCGGGGAGCTGTTTTTT	CASSQVGTSNTGELFF
TRBV6-1	.	13	TRBJ2-3	.	TGTGCCAGCAGTGAAGGGACCACAGATACGCAGTATTTT	CASSEGTTDTQYF
TRBV20-1	TRBD1	16	TRBJ1-5	.	TGCAGTGCTAGTCCCGGGACAGGGCTTAGCAATCAGCCCCAGCATTTT	CSASPGTGLSNQPQHF
TRBV28	.	16	TRBJ1-4	few	TGTGCCAGCAGTTTTATCCCCCGTGGGGTGCCGGAAAAACTGTTTTTT	CASSFIPRGVPEKLFF
TRBV4-1	.	13	TRBJ2-7	.	TGCGCCAGCAGCCAAGATAGGGGGACTGGAAGACACTTC	CASSQDRGTGRHF
TRBV7-7	TRBD1	13	TRBJ2-2	.	TGTGCTAGCAGCAAGGACAGGGAAGGGGAGCTGTTTTTT	CASSKDREGELFF
TRBV27	.	16	TRBJ2-7	.	TGTGCCAGCAGGATGGGAACACAGCAGATCCCGTACGAGCAGTACTTC	CASRMGTQQIPYEQYF
TRBV19	TRBD1	13	TRBJ1-1	.	TGTGCCAGTAACCCCCCGGGACAGGGCGAAGCTTTCTTT	CASNPPGQGEAFF
TRBV3-1/TRBV3-2	.	13	TRBJ1-2	.	TGTGCCAGCAGCCAAGGGGCTGTTAGCGGCTACACCTTC	CASSQGAVSGYTF
TRBV12-3/TRBV12-4	TRBD1	13	TRBJ1-2	.	TGTGCCAGCAGCCCCAGACAGGGATATGGCTACACCTTC	CASSPRQGYGYTF
TRBV25-1	.	15	TRBJ1-2	.	TGTGCCAGCAGTGATCCGGGGGGCTCGGTCTATGGCTACACCTTC	CASSDPGGSVYGYTF
TRBV18	TRBD1	16	TRBJ1-5	.	TGTGCCAGCTCACCAGTCTCGGCAGGGGGCATTCAGCCCCAGCATTTT	CASSPVSAGGIQPQHF
TRBV3-1/TRBV3-2	.	14	TRBJ1-2	.	TGTGCCAGCAGCCAAGGGGGATACGACTATGGCTACACCTTC	CASSQGGYDYGYTF
TRBV19	.	15	TRBJ1-5	.	TGTGCCAGTTCCAGCGCGTTGCGAAGTATTCAGCCCCAGCATTTT	CASSSALRSIQPQHF
TRBV19	.	13	TRBJ1-2	.	TGTGCCAGTATTGGGCAGGGCATCGATGGCTACACCTTC	CASIGQGIDGYTF
TRBV5-4	.	15	TRBJ2-2	.	TGTGCCAGCAGCTTCTGGGGGGCTGTTACCGGGGAGCTGTTTTTT	CASSFWGAVTGELFF
TRBV18	.	16	TRBJ2-7	.	TGTGCCAGCTCACCACCGGGTCAGGGGTCCCCCTACGAGCAGTACTTC	CASSPPGQGSPYEQYF
TRBV4-3	.	15	TRBJ2-4	few	TGCGCCAGCAGCCAAGGAGGTCAACCCAAAAACATTCAGTACTTC	CASSQGGQPKNIQYF
TRBV4-1	TRBD1	15	TRBJ1-1	.	TGCGCCAGCAGCCAAGAAGGGACAGCGCCCCTGGAAGCTTTCTTT	CASSQEGTAPLEAFF
TRBV5-1	.	17	TRBJ1-2	.	TGCGCCAGCAGCTTGGAGGGCAGGGCTATAGCTAACTATGGCTACACCTTC	CASSLEGRAIANYGYTF
TRBV3-1/TRBV3-2	TRBD1	15	TRBJ1-6	.	TGTGCCAGCAGCTACAGGGGTGGTCAGGGTTCACCCCTCCACTTT	CASSYRGGQGSPLHF
TRBV24-1	TRBD1	14	TRBJ1-5	once	TGTGCCACCAGTGAGGGACAGCCCAATCAGCCCCAGCATTTT	CATSEGQPNQPQHF
TRBV29-1	TRBD1	14	TRBJ2-1	.	TGCAGCGTTCCCCCTGGGACAGGGGAGAATGAGCAGTTCTTC	CSVPPGTGENEQFF
TRBV15	.	17	TRBJ2-3	.	TGTGCCACCAGCAGGCTTAGAGGAGGGGGGCGCACAGATACGCAGTATTTT	CATSRLRGGGRTDTQYF